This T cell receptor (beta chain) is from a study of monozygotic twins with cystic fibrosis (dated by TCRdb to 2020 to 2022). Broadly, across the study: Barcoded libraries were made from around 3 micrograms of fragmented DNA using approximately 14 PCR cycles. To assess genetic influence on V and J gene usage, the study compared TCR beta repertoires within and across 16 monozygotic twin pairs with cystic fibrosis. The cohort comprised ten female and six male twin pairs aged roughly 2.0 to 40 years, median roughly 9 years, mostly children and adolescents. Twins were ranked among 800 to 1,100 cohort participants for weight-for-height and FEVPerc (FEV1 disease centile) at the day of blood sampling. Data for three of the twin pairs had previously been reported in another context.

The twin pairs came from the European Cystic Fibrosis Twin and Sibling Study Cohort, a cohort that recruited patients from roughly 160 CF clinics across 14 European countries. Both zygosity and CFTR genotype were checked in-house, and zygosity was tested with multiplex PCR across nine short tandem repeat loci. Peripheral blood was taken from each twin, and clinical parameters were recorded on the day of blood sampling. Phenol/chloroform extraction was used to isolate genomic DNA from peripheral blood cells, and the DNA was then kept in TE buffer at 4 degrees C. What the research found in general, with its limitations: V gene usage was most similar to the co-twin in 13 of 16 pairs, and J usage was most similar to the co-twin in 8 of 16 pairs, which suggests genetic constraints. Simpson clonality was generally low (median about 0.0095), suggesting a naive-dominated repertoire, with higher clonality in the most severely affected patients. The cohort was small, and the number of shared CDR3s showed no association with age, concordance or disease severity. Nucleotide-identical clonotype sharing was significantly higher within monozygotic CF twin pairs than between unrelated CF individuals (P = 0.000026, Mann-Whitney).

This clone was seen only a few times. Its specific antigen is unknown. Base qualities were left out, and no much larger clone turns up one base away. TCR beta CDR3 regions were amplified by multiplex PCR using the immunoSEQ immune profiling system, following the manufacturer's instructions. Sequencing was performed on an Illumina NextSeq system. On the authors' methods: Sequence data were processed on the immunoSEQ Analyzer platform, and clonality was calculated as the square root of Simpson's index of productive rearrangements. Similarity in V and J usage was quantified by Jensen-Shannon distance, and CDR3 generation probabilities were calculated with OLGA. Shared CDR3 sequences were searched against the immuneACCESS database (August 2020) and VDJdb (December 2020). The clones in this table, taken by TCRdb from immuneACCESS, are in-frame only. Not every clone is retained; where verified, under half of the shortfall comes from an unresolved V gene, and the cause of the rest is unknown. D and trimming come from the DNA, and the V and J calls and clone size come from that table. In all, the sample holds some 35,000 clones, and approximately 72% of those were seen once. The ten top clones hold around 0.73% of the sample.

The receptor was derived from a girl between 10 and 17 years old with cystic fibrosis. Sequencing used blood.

The encoded CDR3 is CAWSGGSYYGYTF. The DNA sequence is TGTGCCTGGAGTGGAGGGTCCTACTATGGCTACACCTTC. The rearranged chain carries TRBV30 and TRBJ1-2, with no confidently assigned D gene. Via the germline V gene (reference sequence), CDR1 is GTSNPN and CDR2 SVGIG. V is cut by 1 base and J by 3 bases, and the space between the germline ends is 9 bases. From the cysteine up to the phenylalanine, the CDR3 has a length of 13 residues. The DNA shown is the 39-base CDR3, in frame from base 1.